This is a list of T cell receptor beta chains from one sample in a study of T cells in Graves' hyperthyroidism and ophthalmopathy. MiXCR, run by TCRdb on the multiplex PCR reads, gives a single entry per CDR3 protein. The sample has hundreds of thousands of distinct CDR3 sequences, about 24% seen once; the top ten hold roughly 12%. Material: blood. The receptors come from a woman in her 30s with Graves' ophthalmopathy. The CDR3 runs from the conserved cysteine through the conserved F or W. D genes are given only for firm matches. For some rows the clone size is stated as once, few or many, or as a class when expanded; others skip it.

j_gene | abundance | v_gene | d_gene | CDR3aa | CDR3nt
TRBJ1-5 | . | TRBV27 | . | CASSSSAFLPDQPQHF | TGTGCCAGCAGTTCTTCAGCGTTTCTACCCGATCAGCCCCAGCATTTT
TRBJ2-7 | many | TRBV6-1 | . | CASRKGTRQYF | TGTGCCAGCAGAAAAGGGACAAGACAGTACTTC
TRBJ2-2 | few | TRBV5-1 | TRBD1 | CASSQTGMGIGELFF | TGCGCCAGCAGCCAGACAGGGATGGGCATCGGGGAGCTGTTTTTT
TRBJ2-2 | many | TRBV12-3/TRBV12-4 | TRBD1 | CASSWDRGTLKGSTGELFF | TGTGCCAGCAGTTGGGACAGGGGCACCCTGAAAGGTAGCACCGGGGAGCTGTTTTTT
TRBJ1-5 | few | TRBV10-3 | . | CAISESYRFSNNQPQHF | TGTGCCATCAGTGAGTCGTATAGGTTTTCAAACAATCAGCCCCAGCATTTT
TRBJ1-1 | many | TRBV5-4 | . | CASTFDSMNTEAFF | TGTGCCAGCACCTTCGACAGTATGAACACTGAAGCTTTCTTT
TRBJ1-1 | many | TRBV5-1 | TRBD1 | CASSLGDRERNTEAFF | TGCGCCAGCAGCTTGGGTGACAGGGAAAGAAACACTGAAGCTTTCTTT
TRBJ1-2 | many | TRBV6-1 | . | CASSEVRVNYGYTF | TGTGCCAGCAGTGAAGTCAGAGTTAACTATGGCTACACCTTC
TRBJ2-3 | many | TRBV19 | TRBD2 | CASSPGLAATDTQYF | TGTGCCAGTAGTCCCGGACTAGCTGCCACAGATACGCAGTATTTT
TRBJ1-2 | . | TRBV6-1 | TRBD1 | CASSEAGTAYGYTF | TGTGCCAGCAGTGAAGCGGGGACAGCCTATGGCTACACCTTC
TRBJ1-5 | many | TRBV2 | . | CASTDGNQPQHF | TGTGCCAGCACCGACGGCAATCAGCCCCAGCATTTT
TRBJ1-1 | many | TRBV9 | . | CASSVVLSRHLDTEAFF | TGTGCCAGCAGCGTAGTTCTATCGAGACACCTTGACACTGAAGCTTTCTTT
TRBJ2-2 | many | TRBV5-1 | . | CASSLDGVANTGELFF | TGCGCCAGCAGCTTGGACGGGGTAGCGAACACCGGGGAGCTGTTTTTT
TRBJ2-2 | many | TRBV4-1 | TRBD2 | CASSRAGGITGELFF | TGCGCCAGCAGCCGAGCGGGGGGGATCACCGGGGAGCTGTTTTTT
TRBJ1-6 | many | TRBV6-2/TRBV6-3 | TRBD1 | CASVGARQGGSFDNSPLHF | TGTGCCAGCGTGGGGGCGAGACAGGGAGGCTCCTTCGATAATTCACCCCTCCACTTT
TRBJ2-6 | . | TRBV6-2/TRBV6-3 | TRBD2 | CASSGGLADTNSGANVLTF | TGTGCCAGCAGCGGGGGACTAGCGGATACTAACTCTGGGGCCAACGTCCTGACTTTC
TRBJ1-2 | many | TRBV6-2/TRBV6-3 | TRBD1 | CASSFLTGGGYGYTF | TGTGCCAGCAGTTTCTTAACAGGGGGCGGTTATGGCTACACCTTC
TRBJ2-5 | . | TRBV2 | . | CASSVQAGQETQYF | TGTGCCAGCAGTGTACAAGCGGGTCAAGAGACCCAGTACTTC
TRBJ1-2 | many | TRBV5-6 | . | CASSFIEGQPVTF | TGTGCCAGCAGCTTCATTGAAGGGCAGCCGGTCACCTTC
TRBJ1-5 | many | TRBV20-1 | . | CSVRGGTKTSNQPQHF | TGCAGTGTTAGGGGGGGGACAAAGACCAGCAATCAGCCCCAGCATTTT
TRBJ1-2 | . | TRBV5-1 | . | CASSLSQGVSGLGYTF | TGCGCCAGCAGCTTGTCACAGGGTGTCTCCGGGCTCGGCTACACCTTC
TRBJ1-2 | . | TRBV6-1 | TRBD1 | CASQAEGTGGYGYTF | TGTGCCAGCCAGGCCGAGGGGACAGGGGGATATGGCTACACCTTC
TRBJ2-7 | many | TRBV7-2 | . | CASSTPQFYEQYF | TGTGCCAGCAGCACTCCCCAATTTTACGAGCAGTACTTC
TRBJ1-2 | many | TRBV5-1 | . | CASQPGLFQANYGYTF | TGCGCCAGCCAACCGGGACTTTTCCAAGCTAACTATGGCTACACCTTC
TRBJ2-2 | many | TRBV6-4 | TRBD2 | CASRAEGRRGSTGELFF | TGTGCCAGCAGGGCCGAAGGTCGGCGGGGGTCTACCGGGGAGCTGTTTTTT
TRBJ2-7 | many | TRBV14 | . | CASSQVSVGKQYF | TGTGCCAGCAGCCAAGTTTCAGTCGGGAAGCAGTACTTC
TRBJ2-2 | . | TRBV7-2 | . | CASSLRGVSTGELFF | TGTGCCAGCAGCTTAAGGGGGGTGAGCACCGGGGAGCTGTTTTTT
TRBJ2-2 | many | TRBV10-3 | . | CAIRANTGELFF | TGTGCCATCAGGGCGAACACCGGGGAGCTGTTTTTT
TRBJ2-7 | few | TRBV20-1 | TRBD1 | CSAREGQDVYEQYF | TGCAGTGCTAGAGAAGGACAGGATGTCTACGAGCAGTACTTC
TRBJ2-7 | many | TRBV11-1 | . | CASSQGGTAYEQYF | TGTGCCAGCAGCCAAGGAGGGACGGCGTACGAGCAGTACTTC
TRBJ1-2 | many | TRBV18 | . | CASSPAETYTF | TGTGCCAGCTCACCGGCAGAGACCTACACCTTC
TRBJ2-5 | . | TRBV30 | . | CAWSLGVGEETQYF | TGTGCCTGGTCGCTGGGTGTGGGGGAAGAGACCCAGTACTTC
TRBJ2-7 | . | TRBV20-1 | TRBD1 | CSADRDSNYEQYF | TGCAGTGCTGACCGGGACAGTAACTACGAGCAGTACTTC
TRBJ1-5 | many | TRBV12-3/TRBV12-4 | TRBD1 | CASSPLRGPGSNQPQHF | TGTGCCAGCAGCCCGCTCAGGGGGCCGGGAAGCAATCAGCCCCAGCATTTT
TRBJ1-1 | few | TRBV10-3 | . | CAISDTLNTEAFF | TGTGCCATCAGTGACACACTGAACACTGAAGCTTTCTTT
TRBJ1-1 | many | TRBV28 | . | CASSQGHLNTEAFF | TGTGCCAGCAGCCAGGGGCACCTGAACACTGAAGCTTTCTTT
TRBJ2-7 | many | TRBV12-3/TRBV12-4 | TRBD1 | CASSPGTESYEQYF | TGTGCCAGCAGTCCGGGGACAGAGTCCTACGAGCAGTACTTC
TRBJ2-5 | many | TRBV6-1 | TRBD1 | CASSATGAGAQYF | TGTGCCAGCAGTGCGACAGGGGCCGGGGCCCAGTACTTC
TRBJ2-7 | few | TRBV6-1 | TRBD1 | CASSGGRNEQYF | TGTGCCAGCTCAGGGGGTCGCAACGAGCAGTACTTC
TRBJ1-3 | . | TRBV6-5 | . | CASSYSGIGNTIYF | TGTGCCAGCAGTTACTCGGGGATTGGAAACACCATATATTTT
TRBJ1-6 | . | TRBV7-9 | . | CASSLLSDNSPLHF | TGTGCCAGCAGCTTATTGTCGGACAATTCACCCCTCCACTTT
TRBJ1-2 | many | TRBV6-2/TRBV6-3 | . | CASSYPGGGYGYTF | TGTGCCAGCAGTTATCCCGGTGGGGGGTATGGCTACACCTTC
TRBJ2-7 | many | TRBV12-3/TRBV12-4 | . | CASSSSLGYEQYF | TGTGCCAGCAGCTCGAGTCTGGGGTACGAGCAGTACTTC
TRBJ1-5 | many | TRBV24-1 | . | CATSVDGGQPQHF | TGTGCCACCAGTGTGGACGGGGGTCAGCCCCAGCATTTT
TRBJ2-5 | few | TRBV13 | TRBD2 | CASSQRGRNGRETQYF | TGTGCCAGCAGCCAACGAGGCCGTAACGGGAGGGAGACCCAGTACTTC